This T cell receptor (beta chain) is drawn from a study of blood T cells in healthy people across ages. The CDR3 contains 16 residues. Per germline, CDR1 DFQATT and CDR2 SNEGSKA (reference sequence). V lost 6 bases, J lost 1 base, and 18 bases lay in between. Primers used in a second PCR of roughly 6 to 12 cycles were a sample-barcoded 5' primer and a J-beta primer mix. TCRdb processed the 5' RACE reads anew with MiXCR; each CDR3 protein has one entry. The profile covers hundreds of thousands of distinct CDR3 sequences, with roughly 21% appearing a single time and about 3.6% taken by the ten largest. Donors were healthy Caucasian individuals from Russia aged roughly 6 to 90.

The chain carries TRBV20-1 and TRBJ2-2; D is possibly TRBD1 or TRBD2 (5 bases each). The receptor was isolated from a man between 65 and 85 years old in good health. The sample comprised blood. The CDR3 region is CSALSGARLNTGELFF. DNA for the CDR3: TGCAGTGCCCTATCCGGGGCGCGGTTGAACACCGGGGAGCTGTTTTTT.